These 30 T cell receptor beta chains were all obtained from the same sample, sequenced in a study of identical twins. One entry per CDR3 protein results from TCRdb running MiXCR on the 5' RACE reads. This sample has 400,000 to 500,000 distinct CDR3 sequences, with roughly an eighth found just once. This sample also appeared in a second study, on yellow fever vaccine responses in identical twins.

Sequencing input: CD4+ T cells sorted from blood. These receptors were taken from a woman younger than 35 in good health.

In this sample, this clonotype turned up a few times. The V gene is TRBV12-3 or TRBV12-4, the J gene TRBJ1-4; D is ambiguous. This CDR3 contains 12 residues. V was pared by 3 bases and J by 8 bases, with 7 bases between. CDR3 sequence: CASSLIGEKLFF. For the CDR3, the DNA is TGTGCCAGCAGTTTGATCGGCGAAAAACTGTTTTTT.

The chain couples TRBV19 to TRBJ2-1; D is perhaps TRBD2 (5 bases). The CDR3 is 14 amino acids. Trimming stripped 3 bases from V and 6 bases from J, with 12 bases between. From germline, CDR1 is LNHDA and CDR2 SQIVND (reference sequence). CDR3 in DNA: TGTGCCAGTAGTATTGAACTAGTTAGCAATGAGCAGTTCTTC. Its protein is CASSIELVSNEQFF.

The CDR3 is CASSLEQGANEQFF. The CDR3, as DNA: TGTGCCAGCAGCTTAGAACAGGGGGCGAACGAGCAGTTCTTC. J is TRBJ2-1 and V is TRBV11-1; 9 nucleotides match TRBD1. Unmatched junction bases numbered 5, after V lost 1 base and J lost 10 bases. This CDR3 contains 14 residues. The germline V gene has CDR1 SGHAT and CDR2 FQDESV (reference sequence).

The sample holds many counts of this clonotype. This sequence joins TRBV5-1 and TRBJ2-2; no clear D. The V gene's germline CDR1 is SGHRS and CDR2 YFSETQ. This CDR3 is 14 amino acids long. V was trimmed by 3 bases and J by 2 bases, leaving 8 bases between them. CDR3 nucleotide sequence: TGCGCCAGCAGCTCGACCGAAAACACCGGGGAGCTGTTTTTT. Translated: CASSSTENTGELFF.

This chain connects TRBV5-1 to TRBJ2-7; 7 nucleotides agree with TRBD1. With V trimmed by 4 bases and J by 0 bases, 4 bases remained unmatched. This CDR3 has 14 amino acids. From germline, CDR1 is SGHRS and CDR2 YFSETQ. CDR3 residues: CASSQTGFSYEQYF. In nucleotides, the CDR3 is TGCGCCAGCAGCCAGACAGGGTTCTCCTACGAGCAGTACTTC.

This clonotype showed up just once. The chain joins TRBV5-1 to TRBJ2-3, with D possibly being TRBD1 or TRBD2 (6 bases each). Germline V lookup: CDR1 SGHRS, CDR2 YFSETQ. The CDR3 has 14 residues. V gave up 0 bases and J gave up 8 bases, with 13 bases separating them. CDR3 protein: CASSLGQGRSTQYF. CDR3 in DNA: TGCGCCAGCAGCTTGGGTCAGGGGAGGAGTACGCAGTATTTT. The complete variable domain, with remaining parts taken from reference TRBV5-1 and TRBJ2-3, reads KAGVTQTPRYLIKTRGQQVTLSCSPISGHRSVSWYQQTPGQGLQFLFEYFSETQRNKGNFPGRFSGRQFSNSRSEMNVSTLELGDSALYLCASSLGQGRSTQYFGPGTRLTVL.

The table lists this clonotype with a few counts. The chain carries TRBV10-1 and TRBJ2-1, with 9 bases identical to TRBD2. V trimming: 3 bases; J trimming: 4 bases; junction bases outside the gene matches: 10. In germline, CDR1 is WNHNN, CDR2 SYGVQD (reference sequence). The CDR3 is 17 amino acids. The DNA of the CDR3 is TGCGCCAGCAGTGACCAAAAGGCTAGCGGGGTTTACAATGAGCAGTTCTTC. Residues: CASSDQKASGVYNEQFF.

This clonotype showed up many times. The rearrangement joins TRBV24-1 to TRBJ2-3, with D possibly TRBD1 on 5 matching bases. Per the germline V gene, CDR1 is KGHDR and CDR2 is SFDVKD. The CDR3 is 16 amino acids. Trimming took off 4 bases at V and 1 base at J, with 14 bases between the two ends. The CDR3 nucleotides are TGTGCCACCAGTGACGCTCAGGGTCGGGGCACAGATACGCAGTATTTT. Residues: CATSDAQGRGTDTQYF.

This clonotype was recorded at least ten times. The gene calls are TRBV12-3 or TRBV12-4 and TRBJ1-1, with D hard to call. Trimming took 2 bases from V and 2 from J, leaving 6 bases between them. The CDR3 is 13 amino acids. The CDR3 DNA sequence: TGTGCCAGCAGTTTACAAACAAACACTGAAGCTTTCTTT. Protein sequence: CASSLQTNTEAFF.

This clonotype was detected only a few times. The V and J genes are TRBV25-1 and TRBJ1-6; D possibly corresponds to TRBD1 (5 bases). The CDR3 runs 12 residues. Trimming removed 7 bases from V and 7 bases from J, with 8 bases in between. CDR1 is MGHDK and CDR2 is SYGVNS in the germline V gene. The CDR3 is CASTRENSPLHF. CDR3 nucleotide sequence: TGTGCCAGCACCAGGGAAAATTCACCCCTCCACTTT.

A few counts support this clonotype. V and J are TRBV7-8 and TRBJ2-7, with unresolved D. Trimming took 2 bases from V and 1 from J, leaving 18 bases between them. The germline V gene encodes CDR1 SGHVS and CDR2 FQNEAQ. The CDR3 contains 17 residues. The CDR3 here is CASSLRVIGTASYEQYF. In DNA form, the CDR3 reads TGTGCCAGCAGCTTAAGGGTGATCGGAACAGCATCCTACGAGCAGTACTTC.

This clonotype has at least ten counts. The chain carries TRBV12-3 or TRBV12-4 and TRBJ2-2; no clear D. Trimming shortened V by 6 bases and J by 7 bases, and 9 bases separated the two germline ends. The CDR3 is 12 amino acids. The CDR3: CASRTRDGELFF. The CDR3 nucleotides are TGTGCCAGCAGGACGCGTGACGGGGAGCTGTTTTTT.

V gene TRBV15 combines with J gene TRBJ2-2; perhaps TRBD1 as D (6 bases). Looked up from germline, CDR1 is LNHNV and CDR2 is YYDKDF (reference sequence). There are 17 residues in the CDR3. V was pared by 1 base and J by 0 bases, with 12 bases between. The CDR3 coding sequence is TGTGCCACCAGCAGAGTTCGAGGACAGACGAACACCGGGGAGCTGTTTTTT. Its translation: CATSRVRGQTNTGELFF.

This clonotype was observed a few times. The V gene is TRBV28, the J gene TRBJ2-3, with D tentatively TRBD1 or TRBD2 (5 bases each). Looked up from germline, CDR1 is MDHEN and CDR2 is SYDVKM. Deletions cut 10 bases from V and 1 base from J, with 18 bases between. The CDR3 runs to 15 residues. The CDR3 sequence is CATSVQRGGTDTQYF. The CDR3 nucleotides are TGTGCCACCTCCGTCCAGAGGGGAGGCACAGATACGCAGTATTTT.

In this sample, this clonotype turned up many times. The CDR3 DNA sequence: TGTGCCAGCAGTTCGACAGGGGGAGGAGAGACCCAGTACTTC. Amino acids: CASSSTGGGETQYF. The chain couples TRBV12-3 or TRBV12-4 to TRBJ2-5; 9 nucleotides match TRBD1. The length of the CDR3 is 14 residues. V shed 4 bases, J shed 4 bases, and the junction held 4 bases outside the gene matches.

This clonotype appeared a few times. The chain recombines TRBV7-2 with TRBJ2-4; D perhaps matches TRBD2 (7 bases). CDR1 and CDR2 (germline): SGHTA, FQGNSA. CDR3 length: 15 residues. The V gene lost 5 bases and the J gene lost 5 bases, with 16 bases spanning the gap. CDR3 DNA: TGTGCCAGCAGCCTATCTGGGGGGGGGCAAAACATTCAGTACTTC. The encoded protein is CASSLSGGGQNIQYF.

This clonotype was observed at least ten times. The chain combines TRBV5-1 with TRBJ2-7; TRBD1 agrees at 9 bases. Germline V lookup: CDR1 SGHRS, CDR2 YFSETQ. The CDR3 length is 15 residues. Trimming at V came to 4 bases and at J to 2 bases, leaving 7 bases not matched to a gene. The CDR3 spells CASSDPGTGPYEQYF. CDR3 DNA: TGCGCCAGCAGCGACCCCGGGACAGGGCCCTACGAGCAGTACTTC. The whole variable domain, remainder taken from reference TRBV5-1 and TRBJ2-7, is KAGVTQTPRYLIKTRGQQVTLSCSPISGHRSVSWYQQTPGQGLQFLFEYFSETQRNKGNFPGRFSGRQFSNSRSEMNVSTLELGDSALYLCASSDPGTGPYEQYFGPGTRLTVT.

This clonotype was detected only a few times. V gene TRBV11-2 combines with J gene TRBJ1-5; 7 bases agree with TRBD1. Trimming cost V 1 base and J 2 bases; bases outside gene matches: 5. Per the germline V gene, CDR1 is SGHAT and CDR2 is FQNNGV. The length of the CDR3 is 16 residues. The CDR3 coding sequence is TGTGCCAGCAGCTTAGGGACAGGTTCGGGCAATCAGCCCCAGCATTTT. Its protein product is CASSLGTGSGNQPQHF.

This clonotype was seen only a few times. V gene TRBV20-1 combines with J gene TRBJ2-7, with 10 bases that match TRBD2. Germline values: CDR1 DFQATT, CDR2 SNEGSKA (reference sequence). V lost 5 bases to trimming and J lost 5 bases; unmatched junction nucleotides: 12. This CDR3 comprises 15 residues. CDR3 DNA sequence: TGCAGTGCTGAGAACCCTAGCGGGAGTACGCACGAGCAGTACTTC. Its protein product is CSAENPSGSTHEQYF.

The chain has TRBV6-2 or TRBV6-3 and TRBJ2-7; D remains ambiguous. The CDR3 spans 16 residues. V was trimmed by 0 bases and J by 3 bases, leaving 15 bases between them. Germline-derived CDR1 and CDR2 are MNHEY and SVGEGT. CDR3 sequence: CASSYSYSDPRYEQYF. The CDR3 region has the DNA TGTGCCAGCAGTTACTCGTATTCGGATCCCCGCTACGAGCAGTACTTC.

This sequence joins TRBV5-1 and TRBJ1-4, with D uncertain. Deletions cut 1 base from V and 3 bases from J, with 7 bases between. Germline assignment: CDR1 SGHRS and CDR2 YFSETQ. This CDR3 has 14 residues. The CDR3 loop is CASSLSGANEKLFF. The CDR3 DNA follows: TGCGCCAGCAGCTTGAGTGGAGCTAATGAAAAACTGTTTTTT.

This clonotype was seen repeatedly, ten times or more. CDR3 DNA sequence: TGTGCCACCAGCAGGGAAGCCGGGACTAGCGGCTACGAGCAGTACTTC. This codes for CATSREAGTSGYEQYF. The chain combines TRBV15 with TRBJ2-7; 11 bases agree with TRBD2. The CDR3 extends over 16 amino acids. Trimming at V came to 3 bases and at J to 3 bases, leaving 7 bases not matched to a gene. Germline CDR1 is LNHNV and CDR2 is YYDKDF (reference sequence).

The J gene is TRBJ2-3, the V gene TRBV2; 10 bases are a match to TRBD2. This CDR3 has 18 amino acids. Germline V gene lookup returns CDR1 SNHLY and CDR2 FYNNEI. As DNA, the CDR3 is TGTACCTGCTGCCAAGGCGTAAGAGCCGGGACTAGCGCAGATACGCAGTATTTT. It is translated as CTCCQGVRAGTSADTQYF. Complete variable domain (other parts from reference TRBV2 and TRBJ2-3): EPEVTQTPSHQVTQMGQEVILRCVPISNHLYFYWYRQILGQKVEFLVSFYNNEISEKSEIFDDQFSVERPDGSNFTLKIRSTKLEDSAMYFCTCCQGVRAGTSADTQYFGPGTRLTVL.

At least ten counts were recorded for this clonotype. This chain's CDR3 is CASGLEHGQPQHF. The CDR3 bases are TGTGCTAGTGGGCTGGAGCATGGTCAGCCCCAGCATTTT. The chain is built from TRBV12-5 and TRBJ1-5; D is unclear. Per germline, CDR1 LGHNT and CDR2 FRNRAP. The length of the CDR3 is 13 residues. V was trimmed by 6 bases and J by 6 bases, leaving 12 bases between them.

This clonotype was detected a few times. V is TRBV11-2 and J is TRBJ2-1; 8 bases match TRBD2. CDR3 size: 16 residues. The junction had 6 bases not matched to a gene; V was cut back by 5 bases and J by 0 bases. Germline-derived CDR1 and CDR2 are SGHAT and FQNNGV. The CDR3 bases are TGTGCCAGCAGCCGACTAGCGTCAAGCTCCTACAATGAGCAGTTCTTC. Translating gives CASSRLASSSYNEQFF.

The chain joins TRBV7-9 to TRBJ2-7; 10 nucleotides align to TRBD2. CDR3 length: 14 residues. With V trimmed by 5 bases and J by 4 bases, 5 bases remained unmatched. Germline V gene data show CDR1 as SEHNR and CDR2 as FQNEAQ (reference sequence). CDR3 sequence reads: CASSASGRGYEQYF. For the CDR3, the DNA is TGTGCCAGCAGCGCTAGCGGGAGAGGATACGAGCAGTACTTC.

This chain links TRBV5-4 with TRBJ1-2; no definite D call. CDR1 is SGHNT and CDR2 is YYREEE in the germline V gene (reference sequence). The ends were cut back, 0 bases at V and 3 bases at J, with 9 bases in the middle. The CDR3 spans 14 residues. This chain's CDR3 is CASSLEGGYYGYTF. CDR3 in DNA: TGTGCCAGCAGCTTGGAGGGCGGCTACTATGGCTACACCTTC.

This clonotype occurred a few times. This sequence joins TRBV10-3 and TRBJ1-3; D not resolved. V was pared by 2 bases and J by 0 bases, with 8 bases between. Germline V gene sequence: CDR1 ENHRY, CDR2 SYGVKD. The CDR3 spans 15 residues. This CDR3 is CAISEGRVSGNTIYF. In DNA, the CDR3 is TGTGCCATCAGTGAGGGCAGAGTCTCTGGAAACACCATATATTTT.

In this sample, this clonotype turned up many times. V usage is TRBV4-1 and J usage is TRBJ2-1; D gene unclear. V was clipped by 4 bases and J by 1 base, with 14 bases between them. The CDR3 runs 16 residues. Germline V gene sequence: CDR1 MGHRA, CDR2 YSYEKL. The CDR3 loop is CASSRNQVESYNEQFF. CDR3 sequence (DNA): TGCGCCAGCAGCCGCAACCAGGTAGAGTCCTACAATGAGCAGTTCTTC.

This clonotype was counted many times. The genes are TRBV18 and TRBJ2-1; 10 bases map to TRBD2. Germline CDR1 is KGHSH and CDR2 is LQKENI. The CDR3 loop spans 15 amino acids. With V trimmed by 3 bases and J by 8 bases, 7 bases remained unmatched. CDR3 sequence reads: CASSPQPSGRDEQFF. The CDR3 coding sequence is TGTGCCAGCTCACCCCAGCCTAGCGGGAGAGATGAGCAGTTCTTC.